A selection of T cell receptor beta chains follows, all from one sample in a study of T cell changes during pregnancy in multiple sclerosis. Produced via immunoSEQ multiplex PCR; TCRdb's table is partial and in-frame only. This repertoire shows tens of thousands of clones, more than 90% found once; its top ten account for roughly 2.1%. Material: peripheral blood, obtained in the second trimester of pregnancy. These receptors came from a female donor with multiple sclerosis, enrolled in a pregnancy study. CDR3s include the opening cysteine and the closing phenylalanine or tryptophan. Each record gives: D gene, clone size, J gene, V gene, CDR3 protein, CDR3 DNA. A D gene is named only where the DNA matches it firmly. Some rows have no size entry. The others give once, few or many, or a class for an expanded clone.

>TRBD1|.|TRBJ2-7|TRBV18
CASLHPGQGVYEQYF
TGTGCCAGCTTACATCCGGGACAGGGGGTCTACGAGCAGTACTTC
>.|.|TRBJ1-2|TRBV6-6
CASMEGTFRANYGYTF
TGTGCCAGCATGGAGGGGACCTTCCGAGCTAACTATGGCTACACCTTC
>.|.|TRBJ1-4|TRBV2
CASSESGVTNEKLFF
TGTGCCAGCAGTGAATCAGGGGTCACTAATGAAAAACTGTTTTTT
>TRBD1|few|TRBJ2-7|TRBV18
CASSQGQGTISYEQYF
TGTGCCAGCTCACAGGGACAGGGAACAATCTCCTACGAGCAGTACTTC
>TRBD1|once|TRBJ1-1|TRBV5-1
CASSLGTGGPTEAFF
TGCGCCAGCAGCTTGGGGACAGGGGGGCCCACTGAAGCTTTCTTT
>TRBD2|.|TRBJ2-1|TRBV9
CASSVNPSGRDRVDEQFF
TGTGCCAGCAGCGTAAATCCTAGCGGGAGGGATAGAGTCGATGAGCAGTTCTTC
>TRBD1|.|TRBJ2-7|TRBV7-3
CASSLEGNRGYEQYF
TGTGCCAGCAGCTTAGAAGGGAACAGGGGCTACGAGCAGTACTTC
>TRBD1|once|TRBJ1-5|TRBV9
CASSAGTGGSNQPQHF
TGTGCCAGCAGCGCTGGGACAGGGGGCAGCAATCAGCCCCAGCATTTT
>.|.|TRBJ2-3|TRBV29-1
CSVAGTDTQYF
TGCAGCGTTGCAGGCACAGATACGCAGTATTTT
>TRBD2|.|TRBJ2-7|TRBV4-1
CASSQRRTSGTYEQYF
TGCGCCAGCAGCCAACGAAGGACTAGCGGCACCTACGAGCAGTACTTC
>.|.|TRBJ2-2|TRBV30
CAWSVRRGNTGELFF
TGTGCCTGGAGTGTACGTCGCGGGAACACCGGGGAGCTGTTTTTT
>TRBD2|.|TRBJ2-3|TRBV7-6
CASSPIRAGGTDTQYF
TGTGCCAGCAGCCCCATCCGAGCGGGAGGAACAGATACGCAGTATTTT
>TRBD1|.|TRBJ1-2|TRBV19
CASSMVDRDHYGYTF
TGTGCCAGTAGTATGGTAGACAGGGACCACTATGGCTACACCTTC
>TRBD1|.|TRBJ2-3|TRBV7-8
CASSLGDRGKGRSTDTQYF
TGTGCCAGCAGCTTAGGTGACAGGGGGAAGGGAAGAAGCACAGATACGCAGTATTTT
>.|.|TRBJ1-2|TRBV30
CALGEFDGYTF
TGTGCCCTCGGGGAGTTTGATGGCTACACCTTC
>TRBD2|.|TRBJ2-7|TRBV7-2
CASTRLAGLIYEQYF
TGTGCCAGCACCCGACTAGCGGGATTGATTTACGAGCAGTACTTC
>.|.|TRBJ2-5|TRBV7-2
CASSKEGPIQETQYF
TGTGCCAGCAGCAAGGAGGGACCGATCCAAGAGACCCAGTACTTC
>.|once|TRBJ2-3|TRBV6-5
CASSLNQGPDTQYF
TGTGCCAGCAGTCTCAATCAGGGGCCAGATACGCAGTATTTT
>.|once|TRBJ1-5|TRBV6-1
CASSGGLGKTNQPQHF
TGTGCCAGCAGTGGGGGACTGGGCAAGACCAATCAGCCCCAGCATTTT
>TRBD1|.|TRBJ1-1|TRBV5-4
CASSVGQGGVAFF
TGTGCCAGCAGCGTTGGACAGGGAGGGGTAGCTTTCTTT
>TRBD1|few|TRBJ2-2|TRBV19
CAGKLTGGTGELFF
TGTGCCGGAAAACTGACAGGGGGAACCGGGGAGCTGTTTTTT
>.|.|TRBJ1-1|TRBV7-3
CASSLTVNTEAFF
TGTGCCAGCAGCTTGACAGTGAACACTGAAGCTTTCTTT
>TRBD1|once|TRBJ1-4|TRBV10-3
CAISEKGAGGEKLFF
TGTGCCATCAGTGAGAAGGGGGCAGGAGGTGAAAAACTGTTTTTT
>.|.|TRBJ2-5|TRBV5-5
CASSLDRWGLETQYF
TGTGCCAGCAGCTTGGACAGGTGGGGCCTGGAGACCCAGTACTTC
>TRBD1|.|TRBJ2-7|TRBV11-3
CASSLDLTGGYYEQYF
TGTGCCAGCAGCTTAGATCTGACAGGGGGCTACTACGAGCAGTACTTC